A single T cell receptor (beta chain) is shown here with its context. The sample is drawn from a study of OX40 agonist ivuxolimab in advanced cancers. Study context: Three partial responders included one hepatocellular carcinoma patient and two cutaneous melanoma patients.

Sequencing was performed with immunoSEQ multiplex PCR; in TCRdb, only in-frame clones are kept and a portion is missing. The sample lists about 70,000 clones, roughly four fifths occurring once. The origin of this receptor is an adult with an advanced solid tumor such as melanoma, head and neck, liver or kidney cancer. Specimen: CD4+ or CD8+ T cells sorted from blood, collected in a trial of the OX40 agonist ivuxolimab.

The CDR3 loop reads CASSHSRGSNEKLFF. CDR3 nucleotides: TGTGCCAGTAGTCATTCAAGAGGGAGTAATGAAAAACTGTTTTTT. The rearrangement uses TRBV19 and TRBJ1-4, with D hard to call. CDR1 is LNHDA, CDR2 SQIVND, per germline (reference sequence). This CDR3 region has 15 residues. V lost 5 bases, J lost 4 bases, and 14 bases lay in between.